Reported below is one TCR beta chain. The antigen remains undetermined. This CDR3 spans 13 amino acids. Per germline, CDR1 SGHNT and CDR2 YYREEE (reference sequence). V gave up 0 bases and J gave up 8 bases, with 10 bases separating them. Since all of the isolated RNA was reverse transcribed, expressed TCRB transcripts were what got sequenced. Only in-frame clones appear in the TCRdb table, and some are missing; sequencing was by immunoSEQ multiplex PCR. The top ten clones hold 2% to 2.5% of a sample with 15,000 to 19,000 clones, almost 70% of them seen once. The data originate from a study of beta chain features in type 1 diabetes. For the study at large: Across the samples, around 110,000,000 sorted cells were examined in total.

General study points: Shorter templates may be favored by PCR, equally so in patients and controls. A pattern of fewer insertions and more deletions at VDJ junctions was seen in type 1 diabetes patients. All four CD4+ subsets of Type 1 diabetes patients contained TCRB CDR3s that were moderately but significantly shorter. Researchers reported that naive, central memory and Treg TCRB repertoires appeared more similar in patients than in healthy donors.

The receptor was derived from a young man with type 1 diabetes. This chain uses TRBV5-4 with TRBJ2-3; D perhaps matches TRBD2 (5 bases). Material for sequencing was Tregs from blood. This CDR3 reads CASSLGQGGTQYF. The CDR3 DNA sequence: TGTGCCAGCAGCTTGGGGCAAGGAGGTACGCAGTATTTT.